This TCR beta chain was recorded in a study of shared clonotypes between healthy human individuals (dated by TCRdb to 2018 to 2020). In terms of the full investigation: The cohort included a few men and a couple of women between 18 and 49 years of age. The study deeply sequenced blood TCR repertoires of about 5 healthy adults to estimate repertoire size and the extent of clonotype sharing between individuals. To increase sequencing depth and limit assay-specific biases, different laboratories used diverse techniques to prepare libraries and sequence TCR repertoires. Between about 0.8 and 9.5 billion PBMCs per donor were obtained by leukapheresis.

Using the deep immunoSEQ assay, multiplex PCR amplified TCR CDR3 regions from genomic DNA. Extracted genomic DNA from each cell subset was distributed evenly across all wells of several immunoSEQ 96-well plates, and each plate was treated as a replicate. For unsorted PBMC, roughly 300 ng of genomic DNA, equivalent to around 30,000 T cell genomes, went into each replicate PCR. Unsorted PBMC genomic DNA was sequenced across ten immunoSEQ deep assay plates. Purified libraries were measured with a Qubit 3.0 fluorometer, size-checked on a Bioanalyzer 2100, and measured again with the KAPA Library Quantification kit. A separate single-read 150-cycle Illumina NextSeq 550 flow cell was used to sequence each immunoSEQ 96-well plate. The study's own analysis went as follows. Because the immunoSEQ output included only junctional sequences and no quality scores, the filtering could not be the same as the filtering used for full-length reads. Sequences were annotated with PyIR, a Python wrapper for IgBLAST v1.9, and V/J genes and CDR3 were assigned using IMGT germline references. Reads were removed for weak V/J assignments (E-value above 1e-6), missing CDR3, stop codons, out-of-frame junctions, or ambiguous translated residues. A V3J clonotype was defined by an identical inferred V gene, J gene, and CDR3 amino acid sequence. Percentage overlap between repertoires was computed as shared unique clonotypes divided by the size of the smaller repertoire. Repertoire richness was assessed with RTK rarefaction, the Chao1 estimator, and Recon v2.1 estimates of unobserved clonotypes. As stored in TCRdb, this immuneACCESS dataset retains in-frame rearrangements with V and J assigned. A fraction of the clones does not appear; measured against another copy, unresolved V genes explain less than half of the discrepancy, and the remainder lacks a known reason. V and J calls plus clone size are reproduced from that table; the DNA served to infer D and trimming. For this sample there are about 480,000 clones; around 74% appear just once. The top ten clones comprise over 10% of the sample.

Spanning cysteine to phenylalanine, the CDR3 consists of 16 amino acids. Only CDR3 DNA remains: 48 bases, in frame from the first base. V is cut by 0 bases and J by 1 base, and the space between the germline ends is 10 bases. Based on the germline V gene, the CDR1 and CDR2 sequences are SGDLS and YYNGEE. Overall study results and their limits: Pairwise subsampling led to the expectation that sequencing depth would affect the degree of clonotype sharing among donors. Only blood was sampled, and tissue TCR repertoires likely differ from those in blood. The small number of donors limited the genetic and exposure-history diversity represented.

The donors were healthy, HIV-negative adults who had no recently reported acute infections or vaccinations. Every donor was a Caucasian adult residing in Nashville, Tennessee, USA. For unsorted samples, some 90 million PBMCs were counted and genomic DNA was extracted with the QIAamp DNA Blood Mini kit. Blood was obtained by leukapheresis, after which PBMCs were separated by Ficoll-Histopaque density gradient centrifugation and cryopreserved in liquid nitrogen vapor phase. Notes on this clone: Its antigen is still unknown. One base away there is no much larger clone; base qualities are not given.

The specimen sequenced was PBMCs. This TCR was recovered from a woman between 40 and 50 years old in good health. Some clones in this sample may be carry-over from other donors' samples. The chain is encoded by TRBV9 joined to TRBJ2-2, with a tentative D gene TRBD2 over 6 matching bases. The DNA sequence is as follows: TGTGCCAGCAGCGTAGACGGTAGCGGGAACACCGGGGAGCTGTTTTTT. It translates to CASSVDGSGNTGELFF.